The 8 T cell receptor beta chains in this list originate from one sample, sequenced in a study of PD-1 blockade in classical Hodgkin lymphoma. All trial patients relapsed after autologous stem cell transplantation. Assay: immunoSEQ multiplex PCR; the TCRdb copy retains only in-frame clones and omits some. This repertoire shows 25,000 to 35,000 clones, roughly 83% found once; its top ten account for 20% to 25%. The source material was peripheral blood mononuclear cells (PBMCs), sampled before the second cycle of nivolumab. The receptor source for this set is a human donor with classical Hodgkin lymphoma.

DNA of the CDR3: TGTGCCAGCAGCTGGAGACAGGGGGTTTGGGAGACCCAGTACTTC. This gives the protein CASSWRQGVWETQYF. The chain recombines TRBV7-9 with TRBJ2-5; 9 bases match TRBD1. The CDR3 spans 15 residues. CDR1 and CDR2 from the germline V gene are SEHNR and FQNEAQ (reference sequence). The trim removed 4 bases at V and 5 bases at J, leaving 8 bases unmatched.

DNA of the CDR3: TGTGCCAGTAGTATGCGGCCAATCAATCAGCCCCAGCATTTT. Translated, it gives CASSMRPINQPQHF. This chain joins TRBV19 and TRBJ1-5; no reliable D call. V was clipped by 3 bases and J by 3 bases, with 9 bases between them. The germline V gene encodes CDR1 LNHDA and CDR2 SQIVND (reference sequence). The CDR3 has 14 residues.

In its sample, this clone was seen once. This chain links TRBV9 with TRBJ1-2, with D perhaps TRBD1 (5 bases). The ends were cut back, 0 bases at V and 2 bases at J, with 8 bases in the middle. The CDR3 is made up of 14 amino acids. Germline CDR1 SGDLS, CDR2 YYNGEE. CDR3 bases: TGTGCCAGCAGCGTAGCAGGGAAGAACTATGGCTACACCTTC. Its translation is CASSVAGKNYGYTF.

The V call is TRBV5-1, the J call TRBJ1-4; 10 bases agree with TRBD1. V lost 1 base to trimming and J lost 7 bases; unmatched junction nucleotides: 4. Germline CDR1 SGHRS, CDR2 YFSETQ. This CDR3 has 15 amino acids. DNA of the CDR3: TGCGCCAGCAGCTTGCCGGGACAGGGGAGTGAAAAACTGTTTTTT. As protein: CASSLPGQGSEKLFF.

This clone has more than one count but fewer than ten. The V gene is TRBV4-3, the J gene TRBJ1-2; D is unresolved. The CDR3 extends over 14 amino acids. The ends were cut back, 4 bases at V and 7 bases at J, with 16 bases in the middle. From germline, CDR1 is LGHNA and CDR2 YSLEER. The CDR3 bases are TGCGCCAGCAGCCCCCGGGCTGGGGAAGGTGGCTACACCTTC. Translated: CASSPRAGEGGYTF.

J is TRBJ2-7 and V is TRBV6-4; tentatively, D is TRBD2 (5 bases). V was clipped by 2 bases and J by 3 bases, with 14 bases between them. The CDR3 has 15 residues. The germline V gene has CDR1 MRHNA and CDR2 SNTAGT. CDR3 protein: CASSDPEAFLYEQYF. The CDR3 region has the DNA TGTGCCAGCAGTGACCCGGAGGCTTTCCTCTACGAGCAGTACTTC.

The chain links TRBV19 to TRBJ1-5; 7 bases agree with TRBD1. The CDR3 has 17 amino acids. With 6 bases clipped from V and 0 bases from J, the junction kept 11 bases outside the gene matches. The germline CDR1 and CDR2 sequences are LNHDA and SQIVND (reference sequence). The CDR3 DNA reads TGTGCCAGTAGGAAAGGGGGCAGGGGTTATAGCAATCAGCCCCAGCATTTT. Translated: CASRKGGRGYSNQPQHF.

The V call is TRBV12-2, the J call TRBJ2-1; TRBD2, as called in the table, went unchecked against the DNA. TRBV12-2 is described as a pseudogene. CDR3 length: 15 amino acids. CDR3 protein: CASRLPSSSYNEQFF. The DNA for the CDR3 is TGTGCAAGTCGCTTACCTTCGAGCTCCTACAATGAGCAGTTCTTC.